The text below deals with one T cell receptor beta chain. These data are taken from a study of T cell responses to AZD1222 COVID-19 vaccine. Clones were read by immunoSEQ multiplex PCR, and TCRdb kept only the in-frame ones, dropping some. The table lists about 120,000 clones, approximately 92% of them singletons. The CDR3 totals 16 residues. Unmatched junction bases numbered 13, after V lost 6 bases and J lost 2 bases. CDR1 and CDR2 (germline): MDHEN, SYDVKM. This chain joins TRBV28 and TRBJ2-7, with 7 bases lining up with TRBD1. Here the sequenced sample was peripheral blood, taken on day 0 of AZD1222 vaccination. The receptor's source is an adult in good health. CDR3 sequence reads: CASRGASTGSAYEQYF. As DNA, the CDR3 is TGTGCCAGCAGGGGGGCATCGACAGGGTCAGCCTACGAGCAGTACTTC.